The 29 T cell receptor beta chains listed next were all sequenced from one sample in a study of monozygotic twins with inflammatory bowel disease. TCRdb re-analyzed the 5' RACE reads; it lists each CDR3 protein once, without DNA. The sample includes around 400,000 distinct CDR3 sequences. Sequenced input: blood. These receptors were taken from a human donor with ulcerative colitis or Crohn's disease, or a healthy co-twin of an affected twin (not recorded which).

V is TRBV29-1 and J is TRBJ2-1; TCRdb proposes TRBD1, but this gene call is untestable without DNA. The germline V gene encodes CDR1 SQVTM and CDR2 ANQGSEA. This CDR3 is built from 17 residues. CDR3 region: CSVEDPVGTGTYNEQFF.

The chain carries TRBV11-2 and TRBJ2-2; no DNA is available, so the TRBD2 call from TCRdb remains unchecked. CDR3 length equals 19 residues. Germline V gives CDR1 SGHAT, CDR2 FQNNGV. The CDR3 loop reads CARSPGRPTSGGWHGELFF.

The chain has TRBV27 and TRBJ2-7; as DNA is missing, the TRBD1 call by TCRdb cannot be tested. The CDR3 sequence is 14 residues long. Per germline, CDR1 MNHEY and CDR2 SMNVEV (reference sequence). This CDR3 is CASSFTGQPTGQYF.

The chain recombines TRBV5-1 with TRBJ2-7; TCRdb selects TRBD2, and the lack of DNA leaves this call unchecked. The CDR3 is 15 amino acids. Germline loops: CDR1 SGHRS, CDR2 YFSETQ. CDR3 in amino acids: CASSLAWAGEHEQYF.

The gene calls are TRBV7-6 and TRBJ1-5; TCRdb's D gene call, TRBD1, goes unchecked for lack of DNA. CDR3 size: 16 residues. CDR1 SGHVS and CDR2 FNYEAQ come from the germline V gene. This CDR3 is CASSPGTLVAKQPQHF.

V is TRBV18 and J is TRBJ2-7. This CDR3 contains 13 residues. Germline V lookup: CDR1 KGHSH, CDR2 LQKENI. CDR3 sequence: CASSPFKGYEQYF. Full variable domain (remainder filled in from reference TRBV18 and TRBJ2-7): NAGVMQNPRHLVRRRGQEARLRCSPMKGHSHVYWYRQLPEEGLKFMVYLQKENIIDESGMPKERFSAEFPKEGPSILRIQQVVRGDSAAYFCASSPFKGYEQYFGPGTRLTVT.

The chain's CDR3 is CASKFGDKEHF. This chain joins TRBV6-5 and TRBJ2-1; TCRdb calls TRBD1, which cannot be checked without DNA. This CDR3 is 11 amino acids long. Germline values: CDR1 MNHEY, CDR2 SVGAGI.

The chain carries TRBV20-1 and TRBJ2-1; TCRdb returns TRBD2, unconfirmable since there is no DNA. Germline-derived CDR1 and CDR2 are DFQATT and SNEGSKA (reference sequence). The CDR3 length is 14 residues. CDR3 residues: CSALASGSLGEQFF.

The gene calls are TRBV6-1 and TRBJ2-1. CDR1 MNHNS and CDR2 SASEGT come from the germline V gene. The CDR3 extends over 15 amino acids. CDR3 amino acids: CASSVLIGTYNEQFF.

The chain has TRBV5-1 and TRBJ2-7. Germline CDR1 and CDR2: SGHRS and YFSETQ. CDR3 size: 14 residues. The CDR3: CASSLGTGRWAQYF. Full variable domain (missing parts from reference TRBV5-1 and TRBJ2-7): KAGVTQTPRYLIKTRGQQVTLSCSPISGHRSVSWYQQTPGQGLQFLFEYFSETQRNKGNFPGRFSGRQFSNSRSEMNVSTLELGDSALYLCASSLGTGRWAQYFGPGTRLTVT.

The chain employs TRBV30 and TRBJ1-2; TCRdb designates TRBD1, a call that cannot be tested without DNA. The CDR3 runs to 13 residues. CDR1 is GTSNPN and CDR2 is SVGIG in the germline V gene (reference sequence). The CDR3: CAWSETGFYGYTF.

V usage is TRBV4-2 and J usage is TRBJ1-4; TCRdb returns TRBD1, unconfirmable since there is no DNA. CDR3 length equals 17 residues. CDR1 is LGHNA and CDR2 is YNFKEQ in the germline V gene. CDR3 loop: CASSQDRGTPTNEKLFF.

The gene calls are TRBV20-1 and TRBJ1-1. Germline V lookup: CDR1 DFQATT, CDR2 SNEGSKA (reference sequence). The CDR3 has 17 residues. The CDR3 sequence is CSARGQETILQNTEAFF.

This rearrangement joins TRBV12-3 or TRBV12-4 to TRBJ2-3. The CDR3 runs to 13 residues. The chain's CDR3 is CASSPNGADTQYF.

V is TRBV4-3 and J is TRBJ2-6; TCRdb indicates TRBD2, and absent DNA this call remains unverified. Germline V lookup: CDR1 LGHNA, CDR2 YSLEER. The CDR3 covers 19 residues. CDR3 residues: CASSHEPGLLSSGANVLTF.

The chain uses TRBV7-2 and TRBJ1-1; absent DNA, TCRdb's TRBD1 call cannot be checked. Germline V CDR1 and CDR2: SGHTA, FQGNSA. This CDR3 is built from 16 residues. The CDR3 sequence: CASSLRKGQGNTEAFF.

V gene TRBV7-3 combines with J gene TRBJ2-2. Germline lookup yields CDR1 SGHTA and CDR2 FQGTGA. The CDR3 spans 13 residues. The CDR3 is CASSFGGTGELFF.

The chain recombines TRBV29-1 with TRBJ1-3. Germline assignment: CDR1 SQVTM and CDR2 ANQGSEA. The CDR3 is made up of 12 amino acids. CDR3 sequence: CSVNFSGNTIYF.

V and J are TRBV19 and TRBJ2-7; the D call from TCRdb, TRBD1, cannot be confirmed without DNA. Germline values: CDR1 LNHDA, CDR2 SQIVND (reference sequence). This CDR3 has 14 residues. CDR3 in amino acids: CASSIDLPGTEQYF.

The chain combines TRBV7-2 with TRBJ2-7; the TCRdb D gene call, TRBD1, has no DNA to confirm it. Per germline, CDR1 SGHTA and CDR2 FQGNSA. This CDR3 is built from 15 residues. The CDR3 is CASSLGVGRVDEQYF.

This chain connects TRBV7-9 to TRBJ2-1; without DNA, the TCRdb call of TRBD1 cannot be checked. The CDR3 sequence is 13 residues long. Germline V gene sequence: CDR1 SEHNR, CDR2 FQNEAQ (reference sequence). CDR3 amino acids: CASSRDLYNEQFF.

The CDR3 spells CASSLGLAAIKNYNEQFF. The chain uses TRBV11-1 and TRBJ2-1; the D gene TCRdb calls, TRBD2, cannot be checked with no DNA. Looked up from germline, CDR1 is SGHAT and CDR2 is FQDESV (reference sequence). This CDR3 region has 18 residues. The full variable domain, completed using reference TRBV11-1 and TRBJ2-1, is EAEVAQSPRYKITEKSQAVAFWCDPISGHATLYWYRQILGQGPELLVQFQDESVVDDSQLPKDRFSAERLKGVDSTLKIQPAELGDSAMYLCASSLGLAAIKNYNEQFFGPGTRLTVL.

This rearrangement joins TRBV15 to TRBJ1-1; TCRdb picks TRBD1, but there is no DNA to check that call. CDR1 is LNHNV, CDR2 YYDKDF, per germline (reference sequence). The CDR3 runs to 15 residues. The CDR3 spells CATSRTPHRDTEAFF.

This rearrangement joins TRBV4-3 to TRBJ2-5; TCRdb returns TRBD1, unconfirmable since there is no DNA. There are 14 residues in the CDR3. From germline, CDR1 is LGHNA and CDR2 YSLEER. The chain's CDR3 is CASSPAVGVGTQYF.

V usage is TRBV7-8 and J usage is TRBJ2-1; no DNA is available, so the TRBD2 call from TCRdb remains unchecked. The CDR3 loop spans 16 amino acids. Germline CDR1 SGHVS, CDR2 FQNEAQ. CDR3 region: CASSLYGLAGDNEQFF.

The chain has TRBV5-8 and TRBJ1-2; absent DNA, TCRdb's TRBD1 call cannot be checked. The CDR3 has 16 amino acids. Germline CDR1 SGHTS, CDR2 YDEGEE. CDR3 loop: CASSLGSRGKGYGYTF. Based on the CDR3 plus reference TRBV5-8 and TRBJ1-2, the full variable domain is EAGVTQSPTHLIKTRGQQATLRCSPISGHTSVYWYQQALGLGLQFLLWYDEGEERNRGNFPPRFSGRQFPNYSSELNVNALELEDSALYLCASSLGSRGKGYGYTFGSGTRLTVV.

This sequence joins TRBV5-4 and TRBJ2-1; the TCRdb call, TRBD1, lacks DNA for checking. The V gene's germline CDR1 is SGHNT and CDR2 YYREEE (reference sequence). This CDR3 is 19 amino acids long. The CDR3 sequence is CASSLEGAQLESSYNEQFF.

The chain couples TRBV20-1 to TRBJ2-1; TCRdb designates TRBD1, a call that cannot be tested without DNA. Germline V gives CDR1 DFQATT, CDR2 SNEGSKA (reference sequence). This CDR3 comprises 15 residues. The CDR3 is CSAKFRGPGYNEQFF.

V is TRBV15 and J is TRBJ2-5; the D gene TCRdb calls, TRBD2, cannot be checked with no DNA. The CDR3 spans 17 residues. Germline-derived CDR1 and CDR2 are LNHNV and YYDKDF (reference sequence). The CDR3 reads CATSRSPASGGAETQYF.